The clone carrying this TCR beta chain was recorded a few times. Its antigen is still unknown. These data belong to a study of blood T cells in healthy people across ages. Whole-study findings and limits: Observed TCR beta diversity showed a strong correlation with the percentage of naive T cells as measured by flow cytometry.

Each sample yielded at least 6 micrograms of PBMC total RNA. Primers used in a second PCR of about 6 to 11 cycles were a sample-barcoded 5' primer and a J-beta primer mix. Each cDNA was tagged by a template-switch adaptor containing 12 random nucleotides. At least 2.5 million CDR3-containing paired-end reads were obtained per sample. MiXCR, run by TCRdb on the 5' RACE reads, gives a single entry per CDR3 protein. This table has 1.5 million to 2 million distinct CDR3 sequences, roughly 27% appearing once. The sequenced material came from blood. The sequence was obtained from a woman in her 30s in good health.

The CDR3 bases are TGTGCCAGCGGCCGGGATAGGAATTCACCCCTCCACTTT. Protein product: CASGRDRNSPLHF. The chain combines TRBV2 with TRBJ1-6; no reliable D call. The V and J ends lost 8 bases and 7 bases respectively, with 12 bases between them. In germline, CDR1 is SNHLY, CDR2 FYNNEI. This CDR3 is built from 13 residues.